A single sample gave rise to the 16 T cell receptor beta chains below, sequenced in a study of Ad26.COV2.S vaccination and SARS-CoV-2 variants. Method: immunoSEQ multiplex PCR; TCRdb's copy keeps in-frame clones and lacks some. The table includes fewer than 400,000 clones, almost 90% detected once. Treatment in this sample: roughly 20 received Ad26.COV2.S at low or high dose, single or two shots; about 5 received placebo; per-sample allocation not given. Samples analyzed were those drawn on day 63 after the first vaccine or placebo injection. Sequenced material: peripheral blood, taken in a trial of Ad26.COV2.S vaccine versus placebo. Every receptor here comes from a person aged 18-65 years who received the Ad26.COV2.S COVID-19 vaccine or a placebo.

This clone was picked up a small number of times. This chain joins TRBV23-1 and TRBJ1-1; D is unresolved. TRBV23-1 is filed as an ORF, its function uncertain. Trimming took 4 bases from V and 1 from J, leaving 4 bases between them. This CDR3 region has 12 residues. The CDR3 sequence: CASSRRNTEAFF. CDR3 coding DNA: TGCGCCAGCAGTCGCAGGAACACTGAAGCTTTCTTT.

The chain uses TRBV6-2 or TRBV6-3 and TRBJ1-5, with D hard to call. CDR1 and CDR2 (germline): MNHEY, SVGEGT. Trimming pared 2 bases from V and 6 bases from J, leaving 14 bases between. The CDR3 has 15 residues. For the CDR3, the DNA is TGTGCCAGCAGTTACGGAGTGCTGGCAAGTCAGCCCCAGCATTTT. This translates into CASSYGVLASQPQHF.

This clone was counted only a few times. An end of the junction differs from the germline gene, which may be a read error. The chain recombines TRBV9 with TRBJ1-2, with D perhaps TRBD1 (5 bases). The germline gives CDR1 SGDLS, CDR2 YYNGEE. CDR3 size: 15 residues. This CDR3 reads CASSARGLPNYGYTF. The CDR3 DNA reads TGTGCCAGCAGCGCGAGGGGCCTTCCTAATTATGGCTACACCTTC.

The chain uses TRBV7-9 and TRBJ2-5; no firm D call. Germline V gives CDR1 SEHNR, CDR2 FQNEAQ (reference sequence). V was shortened by 3 bases and J by 5 bases, with 16 bases between the two germline ends. The length of the CDR3 is 15 residues. CDR3 in amino acids: CASSFSPGQSETQYF. In DNA form, the CDR3 reads TGTGCCAGCAGCTTTTCCCCCGGGCAGTCCGAGACCCAGTACTTC.

The genes are TRBV18 and TRBJ1-2; D is possibly TRBD1 (6 bases). The CDR3 covers 17 residues. From germline, CDR1 is KGHSH and CDR2 LQKENI. Trimming removed 0 bases from V and 6 bases from J, with 20 bases in between. In nucleotides, the CDR3 is TGTGCCAGCTCACCACCACTCGATACGCAGGGGTCGGATGGCTACACCTTC. Translating gives CASSPPLDTQGSDGYTF.

The chain combines TRBV4-1 with TRBJ1-2, with D unresolved. Trimming removed 0 bases at V and 4 bases at J, with 18 bases between. The CDR3 spans 17 residues. Germline CDR1 reads MGHRA; CDR2 reads YSYEKL. The CDR3 DNA follows: TGCGCCAGCAGCCAAGATCTTGGAATCGGGGATCGCTATGGCTACACCTTC. Protein sequence: CASSQDLGIGDRYGYTF.

The CDR3 protein is CASSSIRQGYYGYTF. The CDR3 DNA is TGTGCCAGCAGCTCCATACGCCAGGGGTACTATGGCTACACCTTC. The rearrangement uses TRBV7-2 and TRBJ1-2; TRBD1 is a possible D gene (6 bases). This CDR3 has 15 amino acids. Germline V gives CDR1 SGHTA, CDR2 FQGNSA. With 4 bases removed from V and 3 bases from J, the gap between germline ends came to 15 bases.

The V gene is TRBV5-1, the J gene TRBJ2-2, with 9 bases identical to TRBD1. J was trimmed by 5 bases and V by 2 bases; bases with no gene match: 4. CDR3 length equals 15 residues. Germline V gene sequence: CDR1 SGHRS, CDR2 YFSETQ. For the CDR3, the DNA is TGCGCCAGCAGCTTAACCGGGACAGGGACCGGGGAGCTGTTTTTT. Its translation is CASSLTGTGTGELFF.

V is TRBV7-2 and J is TRBJ2-1, with 16 bases identical to TRBD2. This CDR3 spans 17 amino acids. V shed 4 bases and J 8 bases; nucleotides not matched to a gene: 8. The germline gives CDR1 SGHTA, CDR2 FQGNSA. CDR3 coding DNA: TGTGCCAGCAGCTCCCCGGGACTAGCGGGGGGGAGGGATGAGCAGTTCTTC. It translates to CASSSPGLAGGRDEQFF.

This clone has only one observation. This chain uses TRBV19 with TRBJ2-3; D may be TRBD1 (6 bases). This CDR3 comprises 16 residues. Germline loops: CDR1 LNHDA, CDR2 SQIVND (reference sequence). V was pared by 4 bases and J by 4 bases, with 18 bases between. The CDR3 bases are TGTGCCAGTAGTAATGCAGGGGTAAAATCTTCAGATACGCAGTATTTT. Translating it yields CASSNAGVKSSDTQYF. Variable domain in full (rest from reference TRBV19 and TRBJ2-3): DGGITQSPKYLFRKEGQNVTLSCEQNLNHDAMYWYRQDPGQGLRLIYYSQIVNDFQKGDIAEGYSVSREKKESFPLTVTSAQKNPTAFYLCASSNAGVKSSDTQYFGPGTRLTVL.

The chain combines TRBV6-5 with TRBJ1-2; 7 nucleotides match TRBD1. CDR3 size: 13 residues. The germline CDR1 and CDR2 sequences are MNHEY and SVGAGI. Trimming cost V 1 base and J 5 bases; bases outside gene matches: 1. The CDR3 sequence is CASSYLGQYGYTF. CDR3 DNA: TGTGCCAGCAGTTACTTGGGACAGTATGGCTACACCTTC.

The chain carries TRBV5-1 and TRBJ2-7; perhaps D is TRBD1 or TRBD2 (6 bases each). The germline V and J ends were trimmed by 3 bases and 7 bases, with 23 bases remaining between them. The germline V gene encodes CDR1 SGHRS and CDR2 YFSETQ. The CDR3 runs 16 residues. CDR3 bases: TGCGCCAGCAGCTCTGACAGGACTTGGAGGGTGGGGGAGCAGTACTTC. Its translation is CASSSDRTWRVGEQYF.

The V and J genes are TRBV7-2 and TRBJ2-6, with a tentative D call TRBD1 (5 bases). The CDR3 spans 16 residues. Trimming took 5 bases from V and 0 from J, leaving 11 bases between them. Germline V gives CDR1 SGHTA, CDR2 FQGNSA. The CDR3 is CASSGRQLSGANVLTF. CDR3 coding DNA: TGTGCCAGCAGCGGCCGACAGCTCTCTGGGGCCAACGTCCTGACTTTC.

This clone has a handful of counts. The chain carries TRBV19 and TRBJ1-2; D ambiguous. Trimming removed 9 bases from V and 3 bases from J, with 17 bases in between. The CDR3 is 14 amino acids. The germline V gene has CDR1 LNHDA and CDR2 SQIVND (reference sequence). The CDR3 nucleotides are TGTGCCAGCCAATGGCCGGGGATCGACTATGGCTACACCTTC. As protein: CASQWPGIDYGYTF.

The J gene is TRBJ2-3, the V gene TRBV3-1 (or the pseudogene TRBV3-2); D is perhaps TRBD1 (6 bases). V lost 4 bases, J lost 0 bases, and 8 bases lay in between. This CDR3 has 14 amino acids. Per germline, CDR1 LGHDT and CDR2 YNNKEL (reference sequence). The CDR3, as DNA: TGTGCCAGCAGCCGGGGGCCGAGCACAGATACGCAGTATTTT. It is translated as CASSRGPSTDTQYF.

This CDR3 reads CASSLVVGGLNTEAFF. The CDR3 DNA is TGTGCCAGCAGCTTAGTAGTGGGCGGGTTAAACACTGAAGCTTTCTTT. This chain connects TRBV13 to TRBJ1-1; D is undetermined. Per germline, CDR1 PRHDT and CDR2 FYEKMQ (reference sequence). The CDR3 sequence is 16 residues long. Trimming left V 1 base short and J 2 bases short, with 14 bases between. The full variable domain, completed using reference TRBV13 and TRBJ1-1, is AAGVIQSPRHLIKEKRETATLKCYPIPRHDTVYWYQQGPGQDPQFLISFYEKMQSDKGSIPDRFSAQQFSDYHSELNMSSLELGDSALYFCASSLVVGGLNTEAFFGQGTRLTVV.